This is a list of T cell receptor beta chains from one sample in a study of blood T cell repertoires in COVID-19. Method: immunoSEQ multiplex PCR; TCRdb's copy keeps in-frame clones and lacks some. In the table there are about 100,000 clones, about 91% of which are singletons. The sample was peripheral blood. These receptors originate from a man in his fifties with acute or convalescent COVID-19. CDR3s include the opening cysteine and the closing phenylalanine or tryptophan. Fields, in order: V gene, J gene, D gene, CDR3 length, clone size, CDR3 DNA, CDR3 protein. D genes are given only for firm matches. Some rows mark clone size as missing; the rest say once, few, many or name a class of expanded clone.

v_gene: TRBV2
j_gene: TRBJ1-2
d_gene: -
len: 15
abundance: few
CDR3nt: TGTGCCAGCAGTCCCCCGGGGGGCAAGGACTATGGCTACACCTTC
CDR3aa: CASSPPGGKDYGYTF

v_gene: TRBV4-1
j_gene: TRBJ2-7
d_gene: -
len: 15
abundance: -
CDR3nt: TGCGCCAGCAGACGGGAGGACAGGGAAAGTTACGAGCAGTACTTC
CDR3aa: CASRREDRESYEQYF

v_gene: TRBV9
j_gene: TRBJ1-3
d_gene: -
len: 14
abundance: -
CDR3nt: TGTGCCAGCAGCCTGGCAACCACTGGAAACACCATATATTTT
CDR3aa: CASSLATTGNTIYF

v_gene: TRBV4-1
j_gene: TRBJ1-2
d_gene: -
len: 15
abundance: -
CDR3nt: TGCGCCAGCAGCCAAGATACGGCGGCTGAGTATGGCTACACCTTC
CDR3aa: CASSQDTAAEYGYTF

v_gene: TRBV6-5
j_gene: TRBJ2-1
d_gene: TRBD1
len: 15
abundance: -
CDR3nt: TGTGCCAGCAGTTACTCGGGACAGCACAACAATGAGCAGTTCTTC
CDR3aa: CASSYSGQHNNEQFF

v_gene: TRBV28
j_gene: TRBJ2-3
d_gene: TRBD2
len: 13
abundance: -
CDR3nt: TGTGCCAGCAGTTTCCCTAGCGGAGATACGCAGTATTTT
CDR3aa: CASSFPSGDTQYF

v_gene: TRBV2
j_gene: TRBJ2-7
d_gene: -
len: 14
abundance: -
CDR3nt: TGTGCCAGCAGTGTTGGCGGGGCCACCTACGAGCAGTACTTC
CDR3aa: CASSVGGATYEQYF

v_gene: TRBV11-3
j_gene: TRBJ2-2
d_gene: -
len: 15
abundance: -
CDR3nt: TGTGCCAGCAGCTTAGTGCGGGGGAACACCGGGGAGCTGTTTTTT
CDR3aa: CASSLVRGNTGELFF

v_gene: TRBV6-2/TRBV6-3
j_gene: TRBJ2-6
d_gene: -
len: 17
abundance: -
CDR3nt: TGTGCCAGCAGCACCGGGACATCTAATTCTGGGGCCAACGTCCTGACTTTC
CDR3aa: CASSTGTSNSGANVLTF

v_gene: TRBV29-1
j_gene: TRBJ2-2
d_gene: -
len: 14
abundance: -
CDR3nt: TGCAGCGTTCGGGAAGGCAGCATAGCAGGGGAGCTGTTTTTT
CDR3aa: CSVREGSIAGELFF

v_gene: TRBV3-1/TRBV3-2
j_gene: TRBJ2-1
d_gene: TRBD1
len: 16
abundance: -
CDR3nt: TGTGCCAGCAGCTCCTCCCCGGGACAGGGGTACAATGAGCAGTTCTTC
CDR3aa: CASSSSPGQGYNEQFF

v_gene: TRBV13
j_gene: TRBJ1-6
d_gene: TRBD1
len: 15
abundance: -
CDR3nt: TGTGCCAGCAGCTCCGGACAGGGCCATAATTCACCCCTCCACTTT
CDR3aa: CASSSGQGHNSPLHF

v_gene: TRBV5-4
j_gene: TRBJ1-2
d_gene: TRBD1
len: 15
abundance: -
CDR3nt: TGTGCCAGCAGCCCTTGGCGACAGGGCAACTATGGCTACACCTTC
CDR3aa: CASSPWRQGNYGYTF

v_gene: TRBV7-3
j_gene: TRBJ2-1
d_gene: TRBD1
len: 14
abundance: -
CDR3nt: TGTGCCAGCACGGGGACAGGGGGGCAGGGTGAGCAGTTCTTC
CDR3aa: CASTGTGGQGEQFF

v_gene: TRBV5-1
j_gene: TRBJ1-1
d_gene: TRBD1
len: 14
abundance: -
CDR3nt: TGCGCCAGCAGCAGGGGACAGTCGAACACTGAAGCTTTCTTT
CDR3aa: CASSRGQSNTEAFF

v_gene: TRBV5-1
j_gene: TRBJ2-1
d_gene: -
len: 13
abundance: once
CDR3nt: TGCGCCAGCAGCTCACTAGTTACCAATGAGCAGTTCTTC
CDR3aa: CASSSLVTNEQFF

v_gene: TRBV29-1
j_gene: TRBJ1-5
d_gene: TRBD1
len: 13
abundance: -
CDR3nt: TGCAGCGTTGATGACAGGGCTATTAAGCCCCAGCATTTT
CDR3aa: CSVDDRAIKPQHF

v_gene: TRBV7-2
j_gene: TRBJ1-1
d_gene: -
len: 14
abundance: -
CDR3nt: TGTGCCAGCAGCCCGCCGGGACAGAACACTGAAGCTTTCTTT
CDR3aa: CASSPPGQNTEAFF

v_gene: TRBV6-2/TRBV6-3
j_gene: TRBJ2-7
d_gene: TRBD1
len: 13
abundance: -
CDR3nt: TGTGCCAGCAGCCGGGACAGGGGCTACGAGCAGTACTTC
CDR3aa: CASSRDRGYEQYF

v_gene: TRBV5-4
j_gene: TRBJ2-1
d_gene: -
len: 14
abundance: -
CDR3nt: TGTGCCAGCAGCCCGGGCCAGGGGTGGGATGAGCAGTTCTTC
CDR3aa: CASSPGQGWDEQFF

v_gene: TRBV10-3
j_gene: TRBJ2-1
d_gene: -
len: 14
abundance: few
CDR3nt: TGTGCCATCAGTGAGAGGGGAACCTACAATGAGCAGTTCTTC
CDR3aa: CAISERGTYNEQFF

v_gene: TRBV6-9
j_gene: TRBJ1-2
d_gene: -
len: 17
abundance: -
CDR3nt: TGTGCCAGCAGTTATCCAACAAAGCCGGGACAACCTTATGGCTACACCTTC
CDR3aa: CASSYPTKPGQPYGYTF

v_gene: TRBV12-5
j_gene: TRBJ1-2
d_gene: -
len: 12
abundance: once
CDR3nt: TGTGCTAGTGCCTCGGGTCACTATGGCTACACCTTC
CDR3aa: CASASGHYGYTF

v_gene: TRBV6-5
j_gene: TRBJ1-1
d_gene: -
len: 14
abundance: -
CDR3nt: TGTGCCAGCCTAAGGGTGGGGGGAAACACTGAAGCTTTCTTT
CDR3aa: CASLRVGGNTEAFF

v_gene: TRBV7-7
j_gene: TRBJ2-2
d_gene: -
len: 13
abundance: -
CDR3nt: TGTGCCAGCAGCCTAACCTCGGGCGGGGAGCTGTTTTTT
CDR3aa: CASSLTSGGELFF

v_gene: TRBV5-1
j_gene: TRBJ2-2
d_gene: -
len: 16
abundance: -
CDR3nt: TGCGCCAGCAGCTTGGTGGGGGGGCCGAACACCGGGGAGCTGTTTTTT
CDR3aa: CASSLVGGPNTGELFF

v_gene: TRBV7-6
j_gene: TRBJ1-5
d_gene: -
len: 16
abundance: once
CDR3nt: TGTGCCAGCAGCTTATACGGGGACTCAAGCAATCAGCCCCAGCATTTT
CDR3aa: CASSLYGDSSNQPQHF

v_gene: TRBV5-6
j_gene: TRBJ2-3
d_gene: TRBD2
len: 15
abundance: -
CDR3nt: TGTGCCAGCAGCTTGGTAGCGGGGGCCTGGGATACGCAGTATTTT
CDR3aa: CASSLVAGAWDTQYF

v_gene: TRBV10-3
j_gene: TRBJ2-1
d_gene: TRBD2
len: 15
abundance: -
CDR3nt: TGTGCCATCACGGCTAGCGGGGGGGCGAGGAATGAGCAGTTCTTC
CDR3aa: CAITASGGARNEQFF

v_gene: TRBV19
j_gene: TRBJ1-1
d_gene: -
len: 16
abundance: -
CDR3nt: TGTGCCAGTACCCCTCCTCTCGGCAGGGTCAACACTGAAGCTTTCTTT
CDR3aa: CASTPPLGRVNTEAFF

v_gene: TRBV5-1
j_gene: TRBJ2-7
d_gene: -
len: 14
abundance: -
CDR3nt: TGCGCCAGCAGCTTCGGGACACTTGTCTACGAGCAGTACTTC
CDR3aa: CASSFGTLVYEQYF

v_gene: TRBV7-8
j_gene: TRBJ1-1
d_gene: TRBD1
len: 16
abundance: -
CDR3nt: TGTGCCAGCAGCTTAGGGCCCGGGACAGGGAGGACTGAAGCTTTCTTT
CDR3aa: CASSLGPGTGRTEAFF

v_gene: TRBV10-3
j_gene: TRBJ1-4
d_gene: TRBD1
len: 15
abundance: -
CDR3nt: TGTGCCATCAGAGCCGGGACAGGGGGTAATGAAAAACTGTTTTTT
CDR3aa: CAIRAGTGGNEKLFF

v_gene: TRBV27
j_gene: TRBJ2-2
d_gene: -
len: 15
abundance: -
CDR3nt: TGTGCCAGCAGTTTAAAGCGGCCCAACACCGGGGAGCTGTTTTTT
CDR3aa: CASSLKRPNTGELFF

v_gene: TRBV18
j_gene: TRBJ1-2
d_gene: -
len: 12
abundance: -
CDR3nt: TGTGCCAGCTCACTGGACTTCTATGGCTACACCTTC
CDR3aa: CASSLDFYGYTF

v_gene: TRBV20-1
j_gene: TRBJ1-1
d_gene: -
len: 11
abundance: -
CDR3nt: TGCAGTGCTAGAGTAGACAGAGAAGCTTTCTTT
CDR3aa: CSARVDREAFF

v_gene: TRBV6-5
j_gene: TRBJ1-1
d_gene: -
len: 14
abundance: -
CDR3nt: TGTGCCAGCAGGGGGGGGATCTCTTTGTCTGAAGCTTTCTTT
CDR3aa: CASRGGISLSEAFF

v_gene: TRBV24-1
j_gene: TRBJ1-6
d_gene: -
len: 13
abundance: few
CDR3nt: TGTGCCACCAGTGCCAGCGCTAATTCACCCCTCCACTTT
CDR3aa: CATSASANSPLHF

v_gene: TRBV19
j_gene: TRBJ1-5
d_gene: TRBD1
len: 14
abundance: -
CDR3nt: TGTGCCAGCGGACAGGGGCTTGGCAGTCAGCCCCAGCATTTT
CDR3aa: CASGQGLGSQPQHF

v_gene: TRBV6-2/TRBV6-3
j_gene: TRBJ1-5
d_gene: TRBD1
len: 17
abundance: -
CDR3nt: TGTGCCAGCAGCCGCATCGGACAGGAAGATAGCAATCAGCCCCAGCATTTT
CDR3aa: CASSRIGQEDSNQPQHF

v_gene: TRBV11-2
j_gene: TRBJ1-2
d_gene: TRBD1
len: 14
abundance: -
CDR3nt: TGTGCCAGCAGCCCGACAGGGGACGTCTATGGCTACACCTTC
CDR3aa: CASSPTGDVYGYTF

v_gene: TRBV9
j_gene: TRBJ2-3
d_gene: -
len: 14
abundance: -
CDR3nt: TGTGCCAGCAGCGTTTACTTAAACCCAGATACGCAGTATTTT
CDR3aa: CASSVYLNPDTQYF

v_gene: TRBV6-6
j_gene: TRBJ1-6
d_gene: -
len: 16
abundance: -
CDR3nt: TGTGCCAGCAGTTACGGGCACAGCCGAAATAATTCACCCCTCCACTTT
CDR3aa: CASSYGHSRNNSPLHF

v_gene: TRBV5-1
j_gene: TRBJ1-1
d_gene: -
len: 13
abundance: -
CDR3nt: TGCGCCAGCAGTGTCCAGGCGAACACTGAAGCTTTCTTT
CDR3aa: CASSVQANTEAFF

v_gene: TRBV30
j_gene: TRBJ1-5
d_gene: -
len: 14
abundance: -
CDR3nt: TGTGCCTGGAGTAGGGGGGGCCGGAATCAGCCCCAGCATTTT
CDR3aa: CAWSRGGRNQPQHF

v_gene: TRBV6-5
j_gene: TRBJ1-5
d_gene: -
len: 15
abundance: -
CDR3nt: TGTGCCAGCAGTTACTCGGGGGGAAGCAATCAGCCCCAGCATTTT
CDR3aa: CASSYSGGSNQPQHF